The 2 T cell receptor beta chains below were found in one sample sequenced in a study of blood T cells in healthy people across ages. Through a sample-barcoded 5' primer and a J-beta primer mix, a second PCR was run for 7 to 11 cycles. TCRdb reanalysed the 5' RACE reads using MiXCR and keeps one entry per CDR3 protein. The profile shows approximately 770,000 distinct CDR3 sequences, roughly 64% of them singletons. The sequencing input was blood. The source of these receptors is a man in his thirties or forties in good health.

The chain couples TRBV3-1 to TRBJ2-7; D unclear. Germline assignment: CDR1 LGHDT and CDR2 YNNKEL (reference sequence). V lost 0 bases to trimming and J lost 3 bases, with 12 bases between them. This CDR3 has 15 amino acids. The chain's CDR3 is CASSQDNQLFYEQYF. The CDR3 region has the DNA TGTGCCAGCAGCCAAGACAACCAGCTTTTCTACGAGCAGTACTTC.

This sequence joins TRBV7-8 and TRBJ1-2; D remains unclear. V shed 1 base and J shed 4 bases, with 13 bases lying between them. Germline CDR1 reads SGHVS; CDR2 reads FQNEAQ. The CDR3 totals 15 residues. In DNA, the CDR3 is TGTGCCAGCAGCTTAGACCCGAGAACCCTCTATGGCTACACCTTC. The encoded protein is CASSLDPRTLYGYTF.